The source of this T cell receptor beta chain is a study of cytomegalovirus exposure and HLA in healthy donors. Whole-study findings and limits: In vitro testing confirmed a few CMV-associated chains as specific for CMV antigens. Previously analyzed data showed that most TCR beta V segments were productive at a frequency of about 87% or about 30%.

About this clone: What it recognizes is unknown.

With 60 Vbeta and 13 Jbeta primers, the PCR was carried out. Only in-frame clones appear in the TCRdb table, and some are missing; sequencing was by immunoSEQ multiplex PCR. The sample totals about 100,000 clones. There were likely unrecorded immune exposures, though donors were nominally healthy when sampled. This TCR was sampled from a man aged 50 to 60 in good health and CMV-seronegative. The sequenced material came from PBMCs.

The CDR3 coding sequence is TGTGCCAGCAGTGAATGGGGAGGGGACACTGAAGCTTTCTTT. Protein sequence: CASSEWGGDTEAFF. V gene TRBV6-1 combines with J gene TRBJ1-1; a possible D gene is TRBD1 (5 bases). This CDR3 has 14 amino acids. Trimming cost V 2 bases and J 3 bases, with 10 bases left between them. CDR1 MNHNS and CDR2 SASEGT come from the germline V gene.